This T cell receptor beta chain was profiled in a study of OX40 agonist ivuxolimab in advanced cancers. Study-level background: Patients were infused with ivuxolimab every 2 weeks at 0.01 to 10 mg/kg. Study-wide points: Low normalized T-cell clonal expansion was also seen in some nonresponders. By week 6 at 0.1 to 3.0 mg/kg, blood CD4+ and CD8+ T cells had expanded clonally. CD4+ T cells averaged fewer expanded clones than CD8+ T cells.

There are 13 residues in the CDR3. CDR1 and CDR2 (germline): SGHTA, FQGNSA. Trimming shortened V by 1 base and J by 7 bases, and 7 bases separated the two germline ends. A remark on this clone: Its antigen is still unknown.

TCRdb's copy holds only in-frame clones and misses some; the assay was immunoSEQ multiplex PCR. The sample contains under 100,000 clones, about 92% of which appear only once. This chain joins TRBV7-2 and TRBJ1-4; D may be TRBD1 (6 bases). The sample consisted of CD4+ or CD8+ T cells sorted from blood, taken in a trial of the OX40 agonist ivuxolimab. The source of this sequence is an adult with an advanced solid tumor such as melanoma, head and neck, liver or kidney cancer. This CDR3 reads CASSLVRGEKLFF. The CDR3 bases are TGTGCCAGCAGCTTAGTCAGGGGTGAAAAACTGTTTTTT.